Listed here is a single T cell receptor (beta chain). In germline, CDR1 is SGHVS, CDR2 FQNEAQ. CDR3 length equals 13 residues. Unmatched junction bases numbered 1, after V lost 1 base and J lost 5 bases. As handled by the study authors: From reference gene primer amplification, estimates of nucleated cell counts were derived. Assay used: immunoSEQ multiplex PCR; TCRdb lists only in-frame clones, some missing. The V and J calls and clone size come from that table; D and trimming were worked out from the DNA. This sample has about 73,000 clones, with around 83% found just once. The data belong to a study of blood T cell repertoires in COVID-19. The wider study: There were acute and convalescent COVID-19 samples, and they came from the United States, Italy and Spain. The analysed material was cDNA or gDNA that came from T cells, B-cell-depleted T cells, or PBMCs.

The TCR sequence derives from a woman aged 55 to 70 with acute or convalescent COVID-19. The sequencing sample was made of peripheral blood. The chain uses TRBV7-8 and TRBJ2-5, with TRBD2 identical over 7 bases. This chain's CDR3 is CASSLDGRETQYF. CDR3 nucleotide sequence: TGTGCCAGCAGCTTAGACGGGAGGGAGACCCAGTACTTC.